One sample yielded the 9 T cell receptor beta chains listed below, sequenced in a study of shared clonotypes between healthy human individuals. Naive CD8 cells lacked CD45RO, underwent positive selection for CCR7 and left out terminally differentiated effector memory CD45RA+ cells. This table comes from immunoSEQ multiplex PCR, and its TCRdb copy is limited to in-frame clones, with some not included. This table has over 750,000 clones, 95% to 97% appearing once. Sequencing was done on a sample of naive CD8+ T cells sorted from blood. The source is a man younger than 45 in good health.

This rearrangement joins TRBV5-5 to TRBJ2-7; TRBD2 might be the D (7 bases). Germline V gene sequence: CDR1 SGHKS, CDR2 YYEKEE (reference sequence). The CDR3 sequence is 13 residues long. The V end lost 4 bases, the J end lost 6 bases, and 14 bases lay between the germline ends. The CDR3 DNA reads as TGTGCCAGCAGCCTGGCCGGGGGGCGCGAGCAGTACTTC. It encodes CASSLAGGREQYF.

The V gene is TRBV7-9, the J gene TRBJ2-7; TRBD2 matches at 8 bases. Germline assignment: CDR1 SEHNR and CDR2 FQNEAQ (reference sequence). The CDR3 loop spans 15 amino acids. V was pared by 5 bases and J by 5 bases, with 11 bases of the junction left unmatched. DNA of the CDR3: TGTGCCAGCAGCCCCCTTTCGGGAGGGTACAACGAGCAGTACTTC. Its translation is CASSPLSGGYNEQYF.

This clone was seen only once. The V gene is TRBV10-3, the J gene TRBJ2-3; D might be TRBD1 or TRBD2, each matching 6 bases. This CDR3 spans 17 amino acids. Germline V gives CDR1 ENHRY, CDR2 SYGVKD. V lost 1 base to trimming and J lost 5 bases, with 19 bases between them. The CDR3 DNA sequence: TGTGCCATCAGTGAGTTTAGGGGGGTACTAGGAGAAGATACGCAGTATTTT. Its protein is CAISEFRGVLGEDTQYF.

This rearrangement joins TRBV2 to TRBJ2-7; 7 bases line up with TRBD1. Unmatched junction bases numbered 6, after V lost 8 bases and J lost 2 bases. There are 13 residues in the CDR3. Germline V lookup: CDR1 SNHLY, CDR2 FYNNEI. CDR3 bases: TGTGCCAGCCAGACAGGGAAGGCCTACGAGCAGTACTTC. Protein sequence: CASQTGKAYEQYF.

The chain employs TRBV7-6 and TRBJ1-5; perhaps TRBD1 as D (5 bases). The CDR3 runs to 15 residues. CDR1 SGHVS and CDR2 FNYEAQ come from the germline V gene. V was pared by 3 bases and J by 4 bases, with 13 bases between. CDR3 protein: CASSLSGGTNQPQHF. Written as DNA, the CDR3 is TGTGCCAGCAGCTTGTCTGGGGGTACTAATCAGCCCCAGCATTTT. Using reference TRBV7-6 and TRBJ1-5 for the parts outside the CDR3, the full variable domain is GAGVSQSPRYKVTKRGQDVALRCDPISGHVSLYWYRQALGQGPEFLTYFNYEAQQDKSGLPNDRFSAERPEGSISTLTIQRTEQRDSAMYRCASSLSGGTNQPQHFGDGTRLSIL.

In DNA form, the CDR3 reads TGCGCCAGCAGCCGTCACGACGGAGGAGCGATGAACACTGAAGCTTTCTTT. Amino acids: CASSRHDGGAMNTEAFF. The chain joins TRBV4-1 to TRBJ1-1; D call uncertain. CDR1 and CDR2 from the germline V gene are MGHRA and YSYEKL. V gave up 4 bases and J gave up 0 bases, with 18 bases separating them. This CDR3 region has 17 residues.

The chain is built from TRBV27 and TRBJ2-7, with TRBD1 as a possible D gene (6 bases). CDR1 is MNHEY and CDR2 is SMNVEV in the germline V gene (reference sequence). This CDR3 comprises 15 residues. V lost 0 bases to trimming and J lost 3 bases, with 12 bases between them. The CDR3 bases are TGTGCCAGCAGTTTATCGATAGAGGGGGACTACGAGCAGTACTTC. This codes for CASSLSIEGDYEQYF.

The chain has TRBV7-9 and TRBJ2-2, with 11 bases aligning to TRBD2. CDR1 is SEHNR, CDR2 FQNEAQ, per germline (reference sequence). The CDR3 totals 16 residues. Unmatched junction bases numbered 6, after V lost 5 bases and J lost 4 bases. The CDR3 nucleotides are TGTGCCAGCAGCATTGCCGGGACTAGCGGCACCGGGGAGCTGTTTTTT. It is translated as CASSIAGTSGTGELFF.

The chain joins TRBV5-1 to TRBJ2-3; 8 nucleotides align to TRBD2. The length of the CDR3 is 16 residues. Germline values: CDR1 SGHRS, CDR2 YFSETQ. V lost 4 bases, J lost 4 bases, and 11 bases stayed unmatched. The CDR3 here is CASSPSLAVGADTQYF. Here the CDR3 DNA reads TGCGCCAGCAGCCCCTCACTAGCGGTGGGGGCAGATACGCAGTATTTT.